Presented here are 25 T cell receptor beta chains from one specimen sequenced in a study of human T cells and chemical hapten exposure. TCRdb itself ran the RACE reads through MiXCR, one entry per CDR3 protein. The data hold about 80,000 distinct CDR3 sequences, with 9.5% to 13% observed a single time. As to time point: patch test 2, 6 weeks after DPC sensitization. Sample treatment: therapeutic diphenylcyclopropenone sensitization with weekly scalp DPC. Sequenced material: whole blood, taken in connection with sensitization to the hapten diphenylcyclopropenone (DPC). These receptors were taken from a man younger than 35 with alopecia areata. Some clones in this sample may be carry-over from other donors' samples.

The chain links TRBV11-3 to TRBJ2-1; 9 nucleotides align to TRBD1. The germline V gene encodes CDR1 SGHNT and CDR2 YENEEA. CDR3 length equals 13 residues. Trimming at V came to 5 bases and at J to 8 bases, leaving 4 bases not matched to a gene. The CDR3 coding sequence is TGTGCCAGCAGCCCGGGACAGGGCGATGAGCAGTTCTTC. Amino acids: CASSPGQGDEQFF.

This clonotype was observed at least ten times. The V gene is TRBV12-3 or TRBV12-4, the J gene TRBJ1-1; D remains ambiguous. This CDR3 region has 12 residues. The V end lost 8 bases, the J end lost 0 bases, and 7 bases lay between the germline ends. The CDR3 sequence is CASAEMNTEAFF. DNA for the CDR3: TGTGCCAGCGCTGAAATGAACACTGAAGCTTTCTTT.

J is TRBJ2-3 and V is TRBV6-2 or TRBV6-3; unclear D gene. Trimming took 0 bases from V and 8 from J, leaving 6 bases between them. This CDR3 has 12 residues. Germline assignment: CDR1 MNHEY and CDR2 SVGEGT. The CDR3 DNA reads TGTGCCAGCAGTTACTCCCGGAGTACGCAGTATTTT. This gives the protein CASSYSRSTQYF.

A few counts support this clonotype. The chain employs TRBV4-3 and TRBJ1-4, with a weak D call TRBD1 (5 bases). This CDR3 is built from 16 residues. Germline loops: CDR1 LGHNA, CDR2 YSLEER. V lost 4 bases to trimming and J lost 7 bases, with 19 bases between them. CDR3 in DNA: TGCGCCAGCAGCCTCTCCTCGGGAGGGGCTCGTGAAAAACTGTTTTTT. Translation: CASSLSSGGAREKLFF.

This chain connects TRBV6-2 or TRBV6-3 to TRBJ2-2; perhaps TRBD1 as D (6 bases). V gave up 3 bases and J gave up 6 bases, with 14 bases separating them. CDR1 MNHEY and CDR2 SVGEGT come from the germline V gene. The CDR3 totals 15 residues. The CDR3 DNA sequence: TGTGCCAGCAGTTATGCGGCAGGGGCGGCCGGGGAGCTGTTTTTT. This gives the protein CASSYAAGAAGELFF.

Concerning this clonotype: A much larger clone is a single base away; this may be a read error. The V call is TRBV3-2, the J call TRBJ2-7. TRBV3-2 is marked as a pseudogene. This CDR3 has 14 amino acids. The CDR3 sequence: CVSSHNSVRYEQYF. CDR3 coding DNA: TGTGTCAGCAGCCACAACTCCGTCCGCTACGAGCAGTACTTC.

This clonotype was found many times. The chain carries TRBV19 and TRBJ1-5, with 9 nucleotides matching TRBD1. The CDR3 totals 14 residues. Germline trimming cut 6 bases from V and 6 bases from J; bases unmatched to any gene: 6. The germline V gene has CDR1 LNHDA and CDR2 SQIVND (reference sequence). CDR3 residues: CASSLRTGVQPQHF. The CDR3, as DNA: TGTGCCAGTAGCCTGAGGACAGGGGTTCAGCCCCAGCATTTT.

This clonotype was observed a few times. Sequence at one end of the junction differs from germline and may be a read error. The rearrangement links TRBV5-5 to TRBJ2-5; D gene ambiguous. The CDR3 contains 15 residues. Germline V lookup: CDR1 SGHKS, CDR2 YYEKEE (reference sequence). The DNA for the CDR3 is TGTGCCAGCAGCTTGGACCCAGCCTCAAGAGAGCCCCAGTACTTC. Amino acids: CASSLDPASREPQYF.

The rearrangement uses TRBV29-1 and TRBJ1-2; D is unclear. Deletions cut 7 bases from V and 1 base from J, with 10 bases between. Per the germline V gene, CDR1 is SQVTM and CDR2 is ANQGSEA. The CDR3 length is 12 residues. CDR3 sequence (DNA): TGCAGCGGGAGCGGGGTTAACTATGGCTACACCTTC. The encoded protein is CSGSGVNYGYTF. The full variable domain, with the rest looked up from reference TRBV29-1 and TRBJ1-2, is SAVISQKPSRDICQRGTSLTIQCQVDSQVTMMFWYRQQPGQSLTLIATANQGSEATYESGFVIDKFPISRPNLTFSTLTVSNMSPEDSSIYLCSGSGVNYGYTFGSGTRLTVV.

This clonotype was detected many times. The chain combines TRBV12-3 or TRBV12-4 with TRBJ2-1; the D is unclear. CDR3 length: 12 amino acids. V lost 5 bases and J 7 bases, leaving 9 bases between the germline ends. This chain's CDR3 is CASSPWKNEQFF. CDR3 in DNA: TGTGCCAGCAGTCCCTGGAAAAATGAGCAGTTCTTC.

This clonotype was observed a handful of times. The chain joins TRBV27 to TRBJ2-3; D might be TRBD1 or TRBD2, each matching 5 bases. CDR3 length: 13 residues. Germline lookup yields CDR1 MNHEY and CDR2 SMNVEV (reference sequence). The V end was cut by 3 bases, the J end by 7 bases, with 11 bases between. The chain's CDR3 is CASSLGPHYTQYF. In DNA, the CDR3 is TGTGCCAGCAGTTTGGGACCACATTATACGCAGTATTTT.

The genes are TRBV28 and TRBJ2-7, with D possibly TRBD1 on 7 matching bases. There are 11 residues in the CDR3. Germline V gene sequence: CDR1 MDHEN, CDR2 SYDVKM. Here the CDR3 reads CASEGAHEQYF. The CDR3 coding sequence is TGTGCTTCGGAGGGGGCGCATGAGCAGTACTTC.

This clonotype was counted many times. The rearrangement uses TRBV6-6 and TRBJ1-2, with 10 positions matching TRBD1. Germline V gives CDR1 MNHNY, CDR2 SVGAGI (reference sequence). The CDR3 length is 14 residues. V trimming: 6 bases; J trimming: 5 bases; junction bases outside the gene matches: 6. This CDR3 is CASSPDRGAYGYTF. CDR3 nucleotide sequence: TGTGCCAGCAGCCCGGACAGGGGGGCGTATGGCTACACCTTC.

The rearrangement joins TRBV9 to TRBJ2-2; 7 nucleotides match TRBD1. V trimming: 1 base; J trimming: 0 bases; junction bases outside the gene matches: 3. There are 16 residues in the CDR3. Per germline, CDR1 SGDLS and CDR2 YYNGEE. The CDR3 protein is CASSVFGTANTGELFF. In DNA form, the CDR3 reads TGTGCCAGCAGCGTATTCGGGACAGCGAACACCGGGGAGCTGTTTTTT.

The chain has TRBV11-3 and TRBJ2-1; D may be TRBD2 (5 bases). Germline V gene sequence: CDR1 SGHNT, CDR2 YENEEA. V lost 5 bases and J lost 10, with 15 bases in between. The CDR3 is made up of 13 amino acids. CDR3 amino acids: CASSIAPSSEQFF. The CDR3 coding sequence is TGTGCCAGCAGCATAGCCCCTAGCAGCGAGCAGTTCTTC.

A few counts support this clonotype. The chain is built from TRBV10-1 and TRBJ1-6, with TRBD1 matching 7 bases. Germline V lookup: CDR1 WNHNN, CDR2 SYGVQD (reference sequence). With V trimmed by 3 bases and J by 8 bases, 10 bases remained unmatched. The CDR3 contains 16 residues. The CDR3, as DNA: TGCGCCAGCAGTGATTCCGCTCAGGGGGGGTATTCACCCCTCCACTTT. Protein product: CASSDSAQGGYSPLHF.

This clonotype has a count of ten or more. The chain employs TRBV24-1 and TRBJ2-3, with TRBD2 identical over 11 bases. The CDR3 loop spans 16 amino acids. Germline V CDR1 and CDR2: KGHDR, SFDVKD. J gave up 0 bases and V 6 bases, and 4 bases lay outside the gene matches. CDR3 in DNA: TGTGCCACCAGTCCCCTAGCGGGGGGAAGCACAGATACGCAGTATTTT. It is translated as CATSPLAGGSTDTQYF.

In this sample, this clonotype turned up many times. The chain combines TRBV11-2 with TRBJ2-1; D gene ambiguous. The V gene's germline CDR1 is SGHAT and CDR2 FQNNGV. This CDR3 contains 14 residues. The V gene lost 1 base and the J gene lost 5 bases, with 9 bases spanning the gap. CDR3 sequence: CASSLGTSNNEQFF. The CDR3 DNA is TGTGCCAGCAGCTTAGGGACGTCGAACAATGAGCAGTTCTTC.

In DNA, the CDR3 is TGTGCCAGCAGCCAAGATGCCAGGGGAGGACGCAATGAGCAGTTCTTC. Protein product: CASSQDARGGRNEQFF. The rearrangement links TRBV3-1 to TRBJ2-1; either TRBD1 or TRBD2 may supply D (6 bases each). The germline V gene has CDR1 LGHDT and CDR2 YNNKEL (reference sequence). This CDR3 contains 16 residues. Trimming removed 0 bases at V and 6 bases at J, with 15 bases between.

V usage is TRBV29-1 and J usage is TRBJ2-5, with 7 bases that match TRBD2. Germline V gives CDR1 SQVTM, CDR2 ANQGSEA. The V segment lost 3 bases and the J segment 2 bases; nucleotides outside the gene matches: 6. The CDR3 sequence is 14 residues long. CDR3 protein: CSVDGLAAQETQYF. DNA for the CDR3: TGCAGCGTTGACGGGCTAGCGGCGCAAGAGACCCAGTACTTC.

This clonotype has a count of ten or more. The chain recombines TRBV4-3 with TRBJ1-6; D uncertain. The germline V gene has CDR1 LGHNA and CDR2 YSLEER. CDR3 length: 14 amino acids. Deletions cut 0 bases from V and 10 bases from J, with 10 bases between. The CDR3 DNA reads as TGCGCCAGCAGCCAAGATCGGGGAAGATCACCCCTCCACTTT. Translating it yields CASSQDRGRSPLHF.

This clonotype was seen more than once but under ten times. The CDR3 nucleotides are TGTGCCAGCAGCCAGCTAAGTGGCCCAGGGAGCTATGGCTACACCTTC. This codes for CASSQLSGPGSYGYTF. The V and J genes are TRBV7-8 and TRBJ1-2, with D possibly TRBD1 on 5 matching bases. CDR3 size: 16 residues. V was shortened by 5 bases and J by 4 bases, with 20 bases between the two germline ends. Germline values: CDR1 SGHVS, CDR2 FQNEAQ.

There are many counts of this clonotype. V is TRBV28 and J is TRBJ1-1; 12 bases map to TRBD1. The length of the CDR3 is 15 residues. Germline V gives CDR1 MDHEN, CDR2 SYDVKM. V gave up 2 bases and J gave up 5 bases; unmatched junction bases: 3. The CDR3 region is CASSLRDRGLTEAFF. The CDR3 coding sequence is TGTGCCAGCAGTTTAAGGGACAGGGGGCTTACTGAAGCTTTCTTT.

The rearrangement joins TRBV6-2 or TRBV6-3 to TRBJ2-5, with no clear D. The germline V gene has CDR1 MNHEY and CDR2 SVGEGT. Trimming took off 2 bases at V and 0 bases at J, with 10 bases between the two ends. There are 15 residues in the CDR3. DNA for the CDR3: TGTGCCAGCAGTTACGTACAGACGTACCAAGAGACCCAGTACTTC. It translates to CASSYVQTYQETQYF.

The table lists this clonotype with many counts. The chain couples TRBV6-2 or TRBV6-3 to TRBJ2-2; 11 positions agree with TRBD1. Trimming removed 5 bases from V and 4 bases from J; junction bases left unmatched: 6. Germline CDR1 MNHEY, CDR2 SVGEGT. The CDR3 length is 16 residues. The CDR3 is CASSADRGPSTGELFF. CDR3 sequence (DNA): TGTGCCAGCAGTGCGGACAGGGGGCCCAGCACCGGGGAGCTGTTTTTT.